This record covers a single T cell receptor (beta chain). Its antigen is currently not known. Per-base qualities were not stored, and no clone one base away is much larger. The source of the sample is a study of blood T cell repertoires in COVID-19 (dated by TCRdb to the early 2020s). With respect to the entire study: Collaborator samples came from the United States, Italy and Spain and covered acute and convalescent phases of COVID-19. The material from the prospective study consisted of cDNA or gDNA derived from T cells, B-cell-depleted T cells, or PBMCs. Deeply sampled blood TCRbeta repertoires from subjects exposed to, actively infected with, or recovered from COVID-19 were included in the dataset. The repertoires were released in a freely available public database intended as a resource for research on the immune response to SARS-CoV-2. The samples were drawn from two sources: the first 160 participants of the ongoing ImmuneRACE study, and fewer than 1,500 subjects contributed by 6 global collaborators. A de-identified subject ID, COVID-19 status, age in years and sex were almost always included in the sample metadata. Where available, HLA class I and class II types were obtained from metadata supplied by the sample provider rather than from assay-based typing.

The germline V gene (reference sequence) yields LNHDA for CDR1 and SQIVND for CDR2. Trimming takes 11 bases off V and 4 bases off J; junction bases not matched to a gene: 8. Including cysteine and phenylalanine, the CDR3 has 14 amino acids. The kept DNA is CDR3 alone, 42 bases in frame from the first base. The immunoSEQ Assay, a bias-controlled multiplex PCR, was used to amplify TCRbeta CDR3 regions from genomic DNA. On the study's bioinformatics: The number of nucleated cells in each sample was estimated from the amplification of reference gene primers within the assay. To quantify the absolute abundance of each unique TCRbeta CDR3 rearrangement, sequence reads were collapsed and filtered. For each sample, productive Simpson clonality was calculated by taking the square root of Simpson's diversity index across productive rearrangements. The table was pulled from immuneACCESS by TCRdb, which kept in-frame rearrangements only. Such tables lose some clones; where checked, under half of the loss comes from unresolved V genes, and the rest has no known cause. That table gives V, J and clone size, and the DNA gave D and trimming. This sample has about 24,000 clones in its table, and 86% of those were observed once. The ten largest clones represent less than 15% of the sample.

Study-level results and caveats: Clinical and demographic metadata were provided uncurated, with the amount varying by source and participant.

Each collaborating institution followed its own protocols to collect whole blood in K2EDTA tubes. For TCRbeta analysis, collaborator samples were shipped as frozen whole blood, as isolated PBMCs, or as DNA extracted from either sample type. The sequence was obtained from a woman of 80 years or more with active or convalescent COVID-19. Material for sequencing was peripheral blood. The V and J genes are TRBV19 and TRBJ1-4, with 9 bases aligning to TRBD1. The DNA reads as follows: TGTGCCTCGTCGGGGACAGGGATTAATGAAAAACTGTTTTTT. Translated, it gives CASSGTGINEKLFF.